This T cell receptor beta chain is drawn from a study of control samples from healthy donors and cancer patients (dated by TCRdb to about 2020). Libraries were built with the immunoSEQ multiplex PCR assay. Sourced from immuneACCESS, this table was stored by TCRdb with only in-frame sequences that have V and J called. A share of the clones is absent; for the studies checked, an unresolved V gene accounts for under half, and the remainder has no known explanation. The table for this sample lists some 120,000 clones; roughly 91% of them were counted only once. Around 1.8% of the sample comes from the top ten. Of note for this clone: The target of this receptor is not known. No base quality information exists; no much larger clone differs at one position.

The origin of this receptor is a man aged 45-60 years with head and neck cancer. The sample was PBMCs.

The DNA sequence reads TGTGCCAGCAGTGAAAGGGTACCACAAGAGACCCAGTACTTC. It translates as CASSERVPQETQYF. The rearranged segments are TRBV2 and TRBJ2-5; no D gene is confidently identified. The V end loses 2 bases and the J end loses 2 bases, and a stretch of 9 bases separates them. Based on the germline V gene, the CDR1 and CDR2 sequences are SNHLY and FYNNEI. The CDR3 measures 14 amino acids from cysteine to phenylalanine. The entry retains the CDR3 DNA only, 42 bases that are in frame from base 1. Reference TRBV2 and TRBJ2-5 proteins supply the regions before and after the CDR3; the full variable domain is: EPEVTQTPSHQVTQMGQEVILRCVPISNHLYFYWYRQILGQKVEFLVSFYNNEISEKSEIFDDQFSVERPDGSNFTLKIRSTKLEDSAMYFCASSERVPQETQYFGPGTRLLVL.